The 10 T cell receptor beta chains in this list originate from one sample, sequenced in a study of blood T cell repertoires in COVID-19. Here immunoSEQ multiplex PCR was the method, and the copy in TCRdb shows in-frame clones only, minus some. Found here are tens of thousands of clones, 80% to 95% of them singletons; the top ten hold roughly 2.7%. Material for sequencing was peripheral blood. The receptors come from a man in his 70s with active COVID-19.

A single count supports this clone. The junction and the germline gene differ at one end; a read error may be behind it. The chain employs TRBV6-1 and TRBJ1-2; D uncertain. The germline V gene has CDR1 MNHNS and CDR2 SASEGT. The CDR3 has 15 residues. The CDR3 bases are TGTGCCAGCAGCGAAGGCACTAACGCCCGCTATGGCTACACCTTC. Its protein is CASSEGTNARYGYTF.

The genes are TRBV2 and TRBJ2-1; 9 nucleotides agree with TRBD2. This CDR3 spans 17 amino acids. CDR1 SNHLY and CDR2 FYNNEI come from the germline V gene. V was pared by 5 bases and J by 4 bases, with 12 bases of the junction left unmatched. CDR3 residues: CASSIGIAGAPYNEQFF. As DNA, the CDR3 is TGTGCCAGCAGTATCGGGATAGCGGGGGCACCTTACAATGAGCAGTTCTTC.

This clone was counted once. The rearrangement joins TRBV2 to TRBJ1-6; 8 bases line up with TRBD1. The CDR3 runs 15 residues. The V and J ends lost 3 bases and 7 bases, in that order; junction bases with no gene match: 5. The germline CDR1 and CDR2 sequences are SNHLY and FYNNEI. The CDR3 loop is CASSEQGAGNSPLHF. Here the CDR3 DNA reads TGTGCCAGCAGTGAGCAGGGGGCCGGGAATTCACCCCTCCACTTT.

The chain couples TRBV25-1 to TRBJ1-4; no clear D gene. Deletions cut 1 base from V and 5 bases from J, with 8 bases between. CDR3 length: 14 amino acids. Per germline, CDR1 MGHDK and CDR2 SYGVNS. The CDR3 DNA sequence: TGTGCCAGCAGTGAATTTGGGAGAAATGAAAAACTGTTTTTT. As protein: CASSEFGRNEKLFF. The full variable domain, completed using reference TRBV25-1 and TRBJ1-4, is EADIYQTPRYLVIGTGKKITLECSQTMGHDKMYWYQQDPGMELHLIHYSYGVNSTEKGDLSSESTVSRIRTEHFPLTLESARPSHTSQYLCASSEFGRNEKLFFGSGTQLSVL.

This clone was seen just once. The chain combines TRBV10-3 with TRBJ2-3, with 9 positions matching TRBD1. Germline V gene sequence: CDR1 ENHRY, CDR2 SYGVKD. CDR3 length equals 16 residues. Trimming removed 3 bases from V and 1 base from J; junction bases left unmatched: 5. The CDR3 is CAISDGRQGGTDTQYF. For the CDR3, the DNA is TGTGCCATCAGTGATGGGAGACAGGGGGGCACAGATACGCAGTATTTT.

This clone was observed once. This sequence joins TRBV2 and TRBJ2-3, with no clear D. There are 13 residues in the CDR3. The V and J ends lost 2 bases and 8 bases respectively, with 11 bases between them. Germline V gene lookup returns CDR1 SNHLY and CDR2 FYNNEI. The CDR3 protein is CASSESGPSTQYF. CDR3 DNA: TGTGCCAGCAGTGAAAGTGGGCCGTCTACGCAGTATTTT.

The J gene is TRBJ1-5, the V gene TRBV4-2; 7 nucleotides agree with TRBD1. Germline CDR1 is LGHNA and CDR2 is YNFKEQ. The V segment lost 2 bases and the J segment 2 bases; nucleotides outside the gene matches: 9. The CDR3 runs to 17 residues. CDR3 in amino acids: CASSQLLGGTGNQPQHF. The CDR3 DNA reads as TGTGCCAGCAGCCAACTTCTAGGCGGGACAGGCAATCAGCCCCAGCATTTT.

The chain joins TRBV9 to TRBJ1-2; 8 bases match TRBD1. The germline gives CDR1 SGDLS, CDR2 YYNGEE. The CDR3 is 14 residues long. V dropped 4 bases and J dropped 1; count of bases not matched to a gene: 3. The CDR3, as DNA: TGTGCCAGCAGCCCAGGGGGCAGTAACTATGGCTACACCTTC. Protein product: CASSPGGSNYGYTF.

The chain joins TRBV7-6 to TRBJ1-4; 11 bases map to TRBD1. Germline CDR1 and CDR2: SGHVS and FNYEAQ. The CDR3 length is 16 residues. The ends lost 5 bases at V and 2 bases at J; junction bases unmatched: 4. Here the CDR3 reads CASSKGQGGTNEKLFF. The CDR3 nucleotides are TGTGCCAGCAGCAAGGGACAGGGGGGGACTAATGAAAAACTGTTTTTT.

V gene TRBV7-9 combines with J gene TRBJ2-7; perhaps TRBD1 as D (5 bases). Deletions cut 0 bases from V and 2 bases from J, with 5 bases between. CDR3 length: 13 amino acids. Germline V CDR1 and CDR2: SEHNR, FQNEAQ (reference sequence). CDR3 in DNA: TGTGCCAGCAGCTTAGCAGGGGCCTACGAGCAGTACGTC. Its protein product is CASSLAGAYEQYV.